These 29 T cell receptor beta chains were sequenced from one sample in a study of blood T cell repertoires in COVID-19. Assay used: immunoSEQ multiplex PCR; TCRdb lists only in-frame clones, some missing. The table has a few hundred thousand clones, 87% seen once; the top ten hold less than 15%. The specimen was peripheral blood. These receptors all stem from a woman aged 18-29 years who had recovered from COVID-19.

The chain combines TRBV19 with TRBJ2-1; 15 positions agree with TRBD2. V was pared by 9 bases and J by 10 bases, with 7 bases of the junction left unmatched. The CDR3 is 14 amino acids. Germline lookup yields CDR1 LNHDA and CDR2 SQIVND (reference sequence). The CDR3 protein is CASKGLAGGSEQFF. The CDR3 bases are TGTGCCAGCAAGGGACTAGCGGGAGGAAGCGAGCAGTTCTTC.

This chain links TRBV10-2 with TRBJ2-1, with TRBD2 matching 8 bases. The CDR3 length is 13 residues. The germline CDR1 and CDR2 sequences are WSHSY and SAAADI. J gave up 6 bases and V 4 bases, and 2 bases lay outside the gene matches. CDR3 DNA sequence: TGCGCCAGCAGTGGGGGACTAGTCAATGAGCAGTTCTTC. Translation: CASSGGLVNEQFF.

V and J are TRBV30 and TRBJ1-3; TRBD1 might be the D (5 bases). CDR1 GTSNPN and CDR2 SVGIG come from the germline V gene (reference sequence). With 0 bases removed from V and 3 bases from J, the gap between germline ends came to 9 bases. The CDR3 has 14 amino acids. The CDR3 loop is CAWSVGGGGNTIYF. The CDR3 DNA sequence: TGTGCCTGGAGTGTGGGGGGTGGTGGAAACACCATATATTTT.

V is TRBV28 and J is TRBJ2-1, with a possible D match to TRBD1 (5 bases). This CDR3 region has 13 residues. CDR1 is MDHEN, CDR2 SYDVKM, per germline. V was pared by 2 bases and J by 9 bases, with 11 bases between. The CDR3: CASSLGAGREQFF. CDR3 bases: TGTGCCAGCAGTTTAGGGGCAGGGCGTGAGCAGTTCTTC. The full variable domain, completed using reference TRBV28 and TRBJ2-1, is DVKVTQSSRYLVKRTGEKVFLECVQDMDHENMFWYRQDPGLGLRLIYFSYDVKMKEKGDIPEGYSVSREKKERFSLILESASTNQTSMYLCASSLGAGREQFFGPGTRLTVL.

This sequence joins TRBV3-1 (or the pseudogene TRBV3-2) and TRBJ2-1, with D perhaps TRBD2 (5 bases). The length of the CDR3 is 14 residues. Trimming left V 4 bases short and J 4 bases short, with 11 bases between. Germline V CDR1 and CDR2: LGHDT, YNNKEL (reference sequence). The CDR3 DNA sequence: TGTGCCAGCAGCCCCCGGACTCAGTACAATGAGCAGTTCTTC. Translating it yields CASSPRTQYNEQFF.

The chain carries TRBV5-1 and TRBJ2-3; 10 positions agree with TRBD2. The CDR3 is 15 residues long. Germline CDR1 and CDR2: SGHRS and YFSETQ. V lost 6 bases and J lost 6; bases outside the gene matches: 10. As DNA, the CDR3 is TGCGCCAGCAAGGGCCTAGCGGGAGTAGCGGATACGCAGTATTTT. This encodes CASKGLAGVADTQYF.

The CDR3, as DNA: TGTGCCAGCACTCCTATCGGTGCAGGGGGCTACACCTTC. It specifies CASTPIGAGGYTF. The rearrangement uses TRBV27 and TRBJ1-2, with D possibly TRBD1 on 5 matching bases. The CDR3 spans 13 residues. V was trimmed by 7 bases and J by 8 bases, leaving 17 bases between them. Per germline, CDR1 MNHEY and CDR2 SMNVEV (reference sequence).

Only one count was recorded for this clone. Here the CDR3 DNA reads TGTGCCACCAGCGGGACTAGCGGGAGTATCGATGAGCAGTTCTTC. Its protein product is CATSGTSGSIDEQFF. The chain combines TRBV24-1 with TRBJ2-1, with TRBD2 matching over 14 bases. The CDR3 extends over 15 amino acids. Unmatched junction bases numbered 6, after V lost 7 bases and J lost 8 bases. Germline CDR1 KGHDR, CDR2 SFDVKD.

Details on this clone: The identical CDR3 is also encoded by other nucleotide sequences in the sample. This chain uses TRBV11-2 with TRBJ1-5, with 10 bases matching TRBD1. Germline V gives CDR1 SGHAT, CDR2 FQNNGV. The CDR3 is 15 amino acids. The J segment lost 3 bases and the V segment lost 3 bases, leaving 2 bases of the junction unmatched. The CDR3 DNA reads as TGTGCCAGCAGCTTGGGACAGGGGTCCAATCAGCCCCAGCATTTT. It codes for CASSLGQGSNQPQHF.

V and J are TRBV19 and TRBJ1-5, with a tentative D call TRBD1 (5 bases). Trimming stripped 7 bases from V and 5 bases from J, with 18 bases between. The CDR3 spans 15 residues. From germline, CDR1 is LNHDA and CDR2 SQIVND (reference sequence). CDR3 amino acids: CASTPRAHLDQPQHF. CDR3 nucleotide sequence: TGTGCCAGTACCCCCAGGGCCCACCTTGATCAGCCCCAGCATTTT.

The V call is TRBV6-4, the J call TRBJ2-1; D gene ambiguous. V was cut by 4 bases and J by 0 bases, with 10 bases left in between. Germline values: CDR1 MRHNA, CDR2 SNTAGT. The CDR3 runs 15 residues. DNA for the CDR3: TGTGCCAGCAGTGGCAGGATGAGCTCCTACAATGAGCAGTTCTTC. Its protein product is CASSGRMSSYNEQFF.

The V gene is TRBV6-5, the J gene TRBJ2-7; TRBD1 matches at 7 bases. V gave up 7 bases and J gave up 7 bases; unmatched junction bases: 13. Germline assignment: CDR1 MNHEY and CDR2 SVGAGI. The CDR3 has 14 amino acids. In DNA form, the CDR3 reads TGTGCCAGCACTTTCAGGGGGTTGGAAGTGGAGCAGTACTTC. Protein product: CASTFRGLEVEQYF.

V gene TRBV25-1 combines with J gene TRBJ2-2; D remains ambiguous. The germline gives CDR1 MGHDK, CDR2 SYGVNS. The V and J ends lost 2 bases and 5 bases respectively, with 12 bases between them. The CDR3 contains 15 residues. The CDR3, as DNA: TGTGCCAGCAGTGAAAGCGTGGGTGGGACCGGGGAGCTGTTTTTT. Encoded protein: CASSESVGGTGELFF.

The V gene is TRBV2, the J gene TRBJ1-3, with a possible D match to TRBD1 (6 bases). CDR3 length: 16 residues. Germline assignment: CDR1 SNHLY and CDR2 FYNNEI. The V and J ends lost 1 base and 3 bases respectively, with 13 bases between them. The CDR3 nucleotides are TGTGCCAGCAGTGAAGAAGGGACACGGAATGGAAACACCATATATTTT. This encodes CASSEEGTRNGNTIYF.

The chain carries TRBV7-9 and TRBJ1-1, with D perhaps matching TRBD1 (6 bases). Germline loops: CDR1 SEHNR, CDR2 FQNEAQ (reference sequence). The CDR3 extends over 15 amino acids. The V and J ends lost 5 bases and 7 bases respectively, with 20 bases between them. The CDR3 sequence: CASSDRTAFSREAFF. Here the CDR3 DNA reads TGTGCCAGCAGCGACCGGACAGCTTTCTCCCGTGAAGCTTTCTTT.

Here the CDR3 DNA reads TGTGCCAGCTCGGAGGGACTAGCGGGAGCCTACGAGCAGTACTTC. Amino acids: CASSEGLAGAYEQYF. The gene calls are TRBV18 and TRBJ2-7; 14 bases fit TRBD2. The CDR3 extends over 15 amino acids. Germline V lookup: CDR1 KGHSH, CDR2 LQKENI. V shed 6 bases and J 2 bases; nucleotides not matched to a gene: 3.

The V and J genes are TRBV19 and TRBJ1-2; 7 bases are a match to TRBD1. V lost 4 bases and J lost 0; bases outside the gene matches: 8. The germline V gene has CDR1 LNHDA and CDR2 SQIVND (reference sequence). The CDR3 is made up of 16 amino acids. Here the CDR3 reads CASSTRDSEANYGYTF. The CDR3 nucleotides are TGTGCCAGTAGTACCCGGGACAGCGAAGCTAACTATGGCTACACCTTC.

The chain links TRBV3-1 (or the pseudogene TRBV3-2) to TRBJ2-5, with D possibly matching TRBD1 (5 bases). This CDR3 is 12 amino acids long. V was pared by 3 bases and J by 6 bases, with 8 bases between. In germline, CDR1 is LGHDT, CDR2 YNNKEL (reference sequence). CDR3 sequence reads: CASSQDIKTQYF. The CDR3 DNA follows: TGTGCCAGCAGCCAGGACATTAAGACCCAGTACTTC.

This chain connects TRBV4-3 to TRBJ1-2, with 8 nucleotides matching TRBD1. The CDR3 sequence is 16 residues long. Trimming cost V 1 base and J 4 bases; bases outside gene matches: 8. CDR1 is LGHNA, CDR2 YSLEER, per germline. CDR3 coding DNA: TGCGCCAGCAGCCAAGGGGGGCAGGGGGCTGGCTATGGCTACACCTTC. Amino acids: CASSQGGQGAGYGYTF.

The V and J genes are TRBV7-2 and TRBJ2-7, with TRBD1 identical over 9 bases. The CDR3 extends over 14 amino acids. Germline V gene sequence: CDR1 SGHTA, CDR2 FQGNSA. Germline trimming cut 3 bases from V and 3 bases from J; bases unmatched to any gene: 3. The CDR3 spells CASSFRDRVYEQYF. CDR3 nucleotides: TGTGCCAGCAGCTTCCGGGACAGGGTCTACGAGCAGTACTTC.

V is TRBV29-1 and J is TRBJ1-1; D uncertain. The V end was cut by 4 bases, the J end by 3 bases, with 6 bases between. CDR3 length: 11 residues. CDR1 is SQVTM, CDR2 ANQGSEA, per germline. Here the CDR3 DNA reads TGCAGCGTTGTTGTAGACACTGAAGCTTTCTTT. Its protein is CSVVVDTEAFF.

The chain combines TRBV7-9 with TRBJ2-1; maybe TRBD1 (6 bases). The CDR3 extends over 18 amino acids. Germline V gene data show CDR1 as SEHNR and CDR2 as FQNEAQ (reference sequence). The V and J ends lost 3 bases and 7 bases respectively, with 25 bases between them. This chain's CDR3 is CASSFREAWDTRGNEQFF. DNA for the CDR3: TGTGCCAGCAGCTTCCGAGAGGCTTGGGACACAAGGGGGAATGAGCAGTTCTTC.

The chain has TRBV27 and TRBJ1-5; a possible D gene is TRBD1 (5 bases). The CDR3 runs 13 residues. V was clipped by 4 bases and J by 6 bases, with 10 bases between them. CDR1 MNHEY and CDR2 SMNVEV come from the germline V gene (reference sequence). CDR3 DNA: TGTGCCAGCAGTTGGGGCAAATTTCAGCCCCAGCATTTT. Amino acids: CASSWGKFQPQHF.

This clone was counted only a few times. The chain is built from TRBV30 and TRBJ1-6; a possible D gene is TRBD1 (6 bases). V shed 2 bases and J shed 7 bases, with 15 bases lying between them. CDR3 size: 15 residues. Germline-derived CDR1 and CDR2 are GTSNPN and SVGIG (reference sequence). The CDR3 bases are TGTGCCTGGAGTCAGAAGGACAGCTTAAATTCACCCCTCCACTTT. Protein sequence: CAWSQKDSLNSPLHF.

The V gene is TRBV18, the J gene TRBJ2-3, with 8 bases aligning to TRBD1. With V trimmed by 6 bases and J by 1 base, 6 bases remained unmatched. The V gene's germline CDR1 is KGHSH and CDR2 LQKENI. This CDR3 is 15 amino acids long. The CDR3 loop reads CASSATGGGTDTQYF. CDR3 in DNA: TGTGCCAGCTCGGCCACAGGGGGAGGCACAGATACGCAGTATTTT.

J is TRBJ2-2 and V is TRBV5-6, with 8 bases fitting TRBD2. The ends lost 3 bases at V and 4 bases at J; junction bases unmatched: 14. The germline CDR1 and CDR2 sequences are SGHDT and YYEEEE. The CDR3 is 18 amino acids. CDR3 nucleotides: TGTGCCAGCAGCTGGTACACCGGGACTAGGGGAAGCACCGGGGAGCTGTTTTTT. Translating gives CASSWYTGTRGSTGELFF.

The gene calls are TRBV7-2 and TRBJ2-5, with 7 bases identical to TRBD1. Trimming removed 4 bases from V and 2 bases from J; junction bases left unmatched: 7. CDR3 length: 15 residues. Germline V gene sequence: CDR1 SGHTA, CDR2 FQGNSA. The CDR3 sequence: CASSSQGIFQETQYF. CDR3 sequence (DNA): TGTGCCAGCAGCTCACAGGGGATCTTTCAAGAGACCCAGTACTTC.

The V and J genes are TRBV7-2 and TRBJ1-5; D is uncertain. The CDR3 is 15 residues long. V lost 1 base, J lost 4 bases, and 11 bases lay in between. Germline V gene sequence: CDR1 SGHTA, CDR2 FQGNSA. CDR3 protein: CASSLDGIRNQPQHF. The CDR3 DNA sequence: TGTGCCAGCAGCTTAGACGGGATCAGGAATCAGCCCCAGCATTTT.

The chain combines TRBV4-1 with TRBJ1-6, with no clear D. This CDR3 is 15 amino acids long. Deletions cut 2 bases from V and 8 bases from J, with 13 bases between. CDR1 is MGHRA and CDR2 is YSYEKL in the germline V gene. The CDR3: CASSQPFKTDSPLHF. The CDR3 region has the DNA TGCGCCAGCAGCCAACCTTTTAAAACGGATTCACCCCTCCACTTT.